The source of this T cell receptor (beta chain) is a study of OX40 agonist ivuxolimab in advanced cancers. The overall study: Patients were dosed intravenously with ivuxolimab at 0.01 to 10 mg/kg every 2 weeks.

This CDR3 region has 16 residues. CDR1 LNHDA and CDR2 SQIVND come from the germline V gene (reference sequence). V shed 6 bases, J shed 2 bases, and the junction held 9 bases outside the gene matches. Sequencing used immunoSEQ multiplex PCR; TCRdb keeps in-frame clones, though not all of them. The sample contains 65,000 to 75,000 clones, 85% to 90% of which appear only once. The study sampled blood at baseline, cycle 4 day 1, and cycle 7 day 1. The specimen was CD4+ or CD8+ T cells sorted from blood, collected in a trial of the OX40 agonist ivuxolimab. This sequence was found in an adult with an advanced solid tumor such as melanoma, head and neck, liver or kidney cancer. The chain recombines TRBV19 with TRBJ2-2; 7 bases agree with TRBD2. The chain's CDR3 is CASSRLAQINTGELFF. For the CDR3, the DNA is TGTGCCAGTAGCCGACTAGCTCAAATCAACACCGGGGAGCTGTTTTTT.